This T cell receptor (beta chain) was profiled in a study of blood T cells in healthy people across ages. The overall study: Template switching picked up about one barcoded beta molecule for each two T cells. Study results and limitations: In the absence of known donor CMV status, changes in expanded clonotypes were possibly confounded. Significant beta diversity loss was already apparent by age approximately 38, declining roughly linearly.

Primed by a sample-barcoded 5' primer and a J-beta primer mix, a second PCR proceeded for about 7 to 11 cycles. Each cDNA was tagged by a template-switch adaptor containing 12 random nucleotides. Using its own MiXCR run on the 5' RACE reads, TCRdb lists one record per CDR3 protein. The repertoire holds roughly 700,000 distinct CDR3 sequences, with around 45% as singletons. This clonotype was detected only a few times. The antigen is unknown. Sequenced material: blood. The TCR was taken from a woman aged 55-69 years in good health.

For the CDR3, the DNA is TGCAGTGCTAGGGACTCCGGGAGGGCCTTGTACAATGAGCAGTTCTTC. This codes for CSARDSGRALYNEQFF. This chain connects TRBV20-1 to TRBJ2-1, with 8 bases aligning to TRBD2. Germline assignment: CDR1 DFQATT and CDR2 SNEGSKA (reference sequence). V was clipped by 3 bases and J by 4 bases; unmatched bases: 11. This CDR3 region has 16 residues.